This T cell receptor (beta chain) was sequenced for a study of T-cell reconstitution after alpha-beta-depleted transplantation in children. The germline gives CDR1 MNHEY, CDR2 SVGEGT. CDR3 length: 18 residues. With 2 bases removed from V and 0 bases from J, the gap between germline ends came to 16 bases. There are many counts of this clonotype. Its target is unknown. A library of TCRbeta sequences, prepared with unique molecular identifiers, was generated. TCRdb re-called the PCR reads with MiXCR, one entry per CDR3 protein. The data contain about 260,000 distinct CDR3 sequences, approximately 8% of them singletons. Study-wide points: The study traced high day-60 TCRbeta diversity in some patients to surviving recipient T cells and thymic progenitors. There were reportedly several hundred expanded graft clones from which alpha-beta T cells came about two months after transplant. The authors attributed T-cell counts and diversity one year after transplant mostly to newly produced T cells.

The TCR sequence derives from a male patient aged 10 to 17 who had a stem cell transplant for acute lymphoblastic leukemia, so the T cells may come from the graft donor. The sequencing used PBMCs, mostly from graft donor cells, collected 180 days after TCRalphabeta/CD19-depleted stem cell transplant. The chain recombines TRBV6-2 or TRBV6-3 with TRBJ2-2; D might be TRBD1 (7 bases). For the CDR3, the DNA is TGTGCCAGCAGTTACAGGGCAGGGGGGCTCGCGAACACCGGGGAGCTGTTTTTT. Protein product: CASSYRAGGLANTGELFF.